This TCR beta chain was sequenced in a study of T cell responses to AZD1222 COVID-19 vaccine. About this clone itself: Its specificity is unknown. Other DNA sequences in this specimen translate into the identical CDR3.

From germline, CDR1 is SGHRS and CDR2 YFSETQ. This CDR3 spans 13 amino acids. V was pared by 0 bases and J by 0 bases, with 4 bases between. General study findings and limits: Among those given AZD1222, only 6 or 7 were seropositive at baseline.

Sequencing was performed with immunoSEQ multiplex PCR; in TCRdb, only in-frame clones are kept and a portion is missing. Among 130,000 to 150,000 clones listed, more than 85% were seen once. The specimen was peripheral blood, collected after recovery from COVID-19. The receptor was derived from an adult who had recovered from COVID-19. The chain has TRBV5-1 and TRBJ2-7; no clear D. Here the CDR3 reads CASSLAGSYEQYF. The CDR3 DNA sequence: TGCGCCAGCAGCTTGGCCGGCTCCTACGAGCAGTACTTC.